This T cell receptor beta chain was captured in a study of early T cells in non-severe SARS-CoV-2 infection. Study as a whole: Investigators sequenced bulk RNA drawn from unsorted whole blood, and chains remained unpaired.

TCRdb reprocessed the 5' RACE reads with MiXCR, giving one entry per CDR3 protein. This table has under 95,000 distinct CDR3 sequences, 10% to 15% appearing once. The V gene end was trimmed by 1 base and the J gene end by 4 bases; junction bases not matched to a gene: 2. Germline V gene sequence: CDR1 SQVTM, CDR2 ANQGSEA. The CDR3 loop spans 13 amino acids. This clonotype was observed at least ten times. No antigen is known for it. General study findings and limits: Sequences matched to VDJdb favored anti-spike CD8 responses, while private and CD4 specificities were missed.

The V and J genes are TRBV29-1 and TRBJ2-3; TRBD2 aligns across 7 bases. The source material was whole blood. This sequence originates from an adult who was a healthcare worker with PCR-confirmed SARS-CoV-2 infection or an uninfected control (not recorded which). The CDR3 nucleotides are TGCAGCGTTGAAGCGGGAGGAGCAGATACGCAGTATTTT. It encodes CSVEAGGADTQYF.